Listed below are T cell receptor beta chains from one sample, sequenced in a study of T cell repertoires in cytomegalovirus infection. TCRdb processed the reads anew with MiXCR; each CDR3 protein has one entry. Here the sample spans approximately 190,000 distinct CDR3 sequences, 7.5% to 10% being singletons. Sequenced material: PBMCs. The receptors here all came from a human donor in good health (CMV status not recorded). Some clones in this sample may be carry-over from other donors' samples. CDR3s include the opening cysteine and the closing phenylalanine or tryptophan. A D gene is named only where the DNA matches it firmly. Size tells how often a clone was seen (once, few, many) or the class of an expanded clone, and some rows leave it out.

CDR3 DNA,CDR3 protein,D gene,clone size,J gene,V gene
TGTGCCAGCAGCGACAGGGTTTTATCTGGAAACACCATATATTTT,CASSDRVLSGNTIYF,TRBD1,many,TRBJ1-3,TRBV7-2
TGTGCCATCAGTGGGGGGGCCGGGACCTACAATGAGCAGTTCTTC,CAISGGAGTYNEQFF,.,many,TRBJ2-1,TRBV10-3
TGTGCCAGCAGCCTCTCCGCAGAAGAGACCCAGTACTTC,CASSLSAEETQYF,.,many,TRBJ2-5,TRBV28
TGTGCCAGCAGCTTAAGGGGGGCCAACACAGATACGCAGTATTTT,CASSLRGANTDTQYF,.,many,TRBJ2-3,TRBV7-2
TGTGCCAGCAGCTTGAGAACCGCGTCCTACAATGAGCAGTTCTTC,CASSLRTASYNEQFF,.,many,TRBJ2-1,TRBV5-4
TGTGCCAGCAGCTTAGTTAGAGGGGGGGCTTCCTACGAGCAGTACTTC,CASSLVRGGASYEQYF,.,many,TRBJ2-7,TRBV7-2
TGTGCCACCAGTGGGAGACTGGAGACAGATACGCAGTATTTT,CATSGRLETDTQYF,.,many,TRBJ2-3,TRBV24-1
TGCAGTGCTAGAGATGGGGGAGATCAGCCCCAGCATTTT,CSARDGGDQPQHF,.,many,TRBJ1-5,TRBV20-1
TGTGCCAGCAGTTTGTCCGTGGGGGGAACTGAAGCTTTCTTT,CASSLSVGGTEAFF,.,many,TRBJ1-1,TRBV28
TGTGCCAGCAGCTTAGAAGCCTCGGGACAGGGGGGAGAAAAACTGTTTTTT,CASSLEASGQGGEKLFF,TRBD1,many,TRBJ1-4,TRBV7-8
TGTGCCAGCAGCCTATCGACGGGACTAGCGGAAGAGACCCAGTACTTC,CASSLSTGLAEETQYF,TRBD2,many,TRBJ2-5,TRBV28
TGTGCCAGCCTCCGAGATATGAACACTGAAGCTTTCTTT,CASLRDMNTEAFF,.,many,TRBJ1-1,TRBV12-3/TRBV12-4
TGTGCCAGCAGCCAAGACCATGAGCAGTTCTTC,CASSQDHEQFF,.,.,TRBJ2-1,TRBV14
TGCGCCAGCAGTCATCCGCCCCATAATCCCGGGACAGGGGTTGAAGCGGATTCCTACAATGAGCAGTTCTTC,CASSHPPHNPGTGVEADSYNEQFF,TRBD1,few,TRBJ2-1,TRBV23-1
TGCAGCGCCGCCCGCGGGAGGAACTACGAGCAGTACTTC,CSAARGRNYEQYF,TRBD2,few,TRBJ2-7,TRBV29-1
TGTGCCAGCTCACGAAAAGCAGCTACTAGCACAGATACGCAGTATTTT,CASSRKAATSTDTQYF,.,.,TRBJ2-3,TRBV18
TGTGCCAGCAGCCGAGGGCGGGGATCGAACTATGGCTACACCTTC,CASSRGRGSNYGYTF,.,many,TRBJ1-2,TRBV7-2
TGTGCCAGCAGCGCTCAGGGAAGGGCCGGCTACACCTTC,CASSAQGRAGYTF,.,many,TRBJ1-2,TRBV7-9
TGTGCCAGCAGCTACTGGGGCGCAAGCACAGATACGCAGTATTTT,CASSYWGASTDTQYF,.,many,TRBJ2-3,TRBV7-2
TGTGCCAGCAGCCCTACCGGGACAGGGGACAATGAGCAGTTCTTC,CASSPTGTGDNEQFF,TRBD1,many,TRBJ2-1,TRBV7-9
TGCGCCAGCAGCTTGGGGGACAGGGGGCGTGAAGAGCAGTACTTC,CASSLGDRGREEQYF,TRBD1,many,TRBJ2-7,TRBV5-1
TGTGCCAGCAGTTACTCGGCGGTCCAAGAGACCCAGTACTTC,CASSYSAVQETQYF,.,.,TRBJ2-5,TRBV6-2/TRBV6-3
TGCAGCGTTGGCGACAGTCCCAATCAGCCCCAGCATTTT,CSVGDSPNQPQHF,.,.,TRBJ1-5,TRBV29-1
TGTGCCAGCAGCAAAATGATGACTAGTAACTACGAGCAGTACTTC,CASSKMMTSNYEQYF,.,many,TRBJ2-7,TRBV7-2
TGTGCCAGCAGTTACTCAACAGGGTATAATCAGCCCCAGCATTTT,CASSYSTGYNQPQHF,.,many,TRBJ1-5,TRBV6-2/TRBV6-3
TGTGCCAGCAGCTTATATCGGTCCACTGAAGCTTTCTTT,CASSLYRSTEAFF,.,many,TRBJ1-1,TRBV7-3
TGTGCCAGCAGTCCTTTCGGACTAGCGGGAAGTTTCTACAATGAGCAGTTCTTC,CASSPFGLAGSFYNEQFF,TRBD2,few,TRBJ2-1,TRBV27
TGTGCCAGCAGGCCTCTTGCGGGGTCCTACGAGCAGTACTTC,CASRPLAGSYEQYF,.,few,TRBJ2-7,TRBV28
TGCAGCGTTGGCCCCCCTGGGTCCTACGAGCAGTACTTC,CSVGPPGSYEQYF,.,.,TRBJ2-7,TRBV29-1
TGCAGTGCTAGAGTCCTTGGGCACAGCAATCAGCCCCAGCATTTT,CSARVLGHSNQPQHF,.,.,TRBJ1-5,TRBV20-1
TGCGCCAGCAGCCAAGTTCTGGCTCGGGTCGACACAGATACGCAGTATTTT,CASSQVLARVDTDTQYF,.,many,TRBJ2-3,TRBV4-1
TGTGCCAGCAGTTACATGGAGGGTGGGAGGGCCCGATACAATGAGCAGTTCTTC,CASSYMEGGRARYNEQFF,TRBD2,.,TRBJ2-1,TRBV6-2/TRBV6-3
TGTGCCACCAGTGATTTGCACGGGACAGGACTCTCTGGGGCCAACGTCCTGACTTTC,CATSDLHGTGLSGANVLTF,TRBD1,many,TRBJ2-6,TRBV24-1
TGTGCTAGTGGTTTGTCTAGAGAGGGCACAGATACGCAGTATTTT,CASGLSREGTDTQYF,.,few,TRBJ2-3,TRBV12-5
TGTGCCAGCAGTTTTTATCCCGCAACTAATGAAAAACTGTTTTTT,CASSFYPATNEKLFF,.,.,TRBJ1-4,TRBV28
TGTGCCAGCAGCCAAGAAGGGACAGGGGCTAACTATGGCTACACCTTC,CASSQEGTGANYGYTF,TRBD1,.,TRBJ1-2,TRBV4-2
TGTGCCACCAGTTCCGGGGAGGCAGGGAACTATGGCTACACCTTC,CATSSGEAGNYGYTF,.,many,TRBJ1-2,TRBV28
TGTGCCAGCAGCTTAGTGGGGGATAGACGGTACCAAGAGACCCAGTACTTC,CASSLVGDRRYQETQYF,.,many,TRBJ2-5,TRBV7-9
TGTGCCAGCATCCCGGGGGGTGGGGGGGAAGCTTTCTTT,CASIPGGGGEAFF,.,few,TRBJ1-1,TRBV28
TGTGCCAGCAGCTTAGTCCCAGCGGGCCCCCAGGGCAATGAGCAGTTCTTC,CASSLVPAGPQGNEQFF,.,few,TRBJ2-1,TRBV11-1
TGTGCCAGCAGCTCCGGGACAGGGTTCATTGAGACCCAGTACTTC,CASSSGTGFIETQYF,TRBD1,many,TRBJ2-5,TRBV7-2
TGTGCCATATCGACCGGGGACTATCTATATGGCTACACCTTC,CAISTGDYLYGYTF,.,.,TRBJ1-2,TRBV7-2
TGTGCCAGCAGTGAGGGGGGATCCTATGGCTACACCTTC,CASSEGGSYGYTF,.,few,TRBJ1-2,TRBV2
TGTGCCAGCACCGGGTGGGCGGCCGGGAATGAGCAGTTCTTC,CASTGWAAGNEQFF,.,many,TRBJ2-1,TRBV7-2